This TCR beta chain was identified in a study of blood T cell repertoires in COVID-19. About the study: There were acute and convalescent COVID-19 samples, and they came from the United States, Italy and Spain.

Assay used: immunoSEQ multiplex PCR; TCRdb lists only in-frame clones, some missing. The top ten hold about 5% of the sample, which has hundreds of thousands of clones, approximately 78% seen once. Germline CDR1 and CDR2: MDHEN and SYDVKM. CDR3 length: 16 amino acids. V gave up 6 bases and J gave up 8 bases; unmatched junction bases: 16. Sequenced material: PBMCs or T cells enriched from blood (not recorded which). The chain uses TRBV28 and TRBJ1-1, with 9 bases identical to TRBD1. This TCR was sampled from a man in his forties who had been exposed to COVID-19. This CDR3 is CASSLTGGAGTLEAFF. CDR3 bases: TGTGCCAGCAGCTTAACAGGGGGCGCGGGAACTTTGGAAGCTTTCTTT.